The 6 T cell receptor beta chains below come from one sample, sequenced in a study of RUNX1 and TCR beta rearrangement in T-cell leukemia (dated by TCRdb to the early 2020s). Libraries were constructed by PCR. The instrument given in TCRdb is Illumina MiSeq. Characterization of TCR beta DJ and VDJ rearrangements was performed by next generation amplicon sequencing. TCRdb's own reprocessing of the public reads used fastp at Q25 and MiXCR and kept productive beta chains. Rows with a matching CDR3 protein are joined into one entry that keeps the most common DNA and genes. Recorded for this sample are 500 to 650 distinct CDR3 sequences; around 44% of them occurred a single time. 95% to 98% of the sample is held by the ten biggest clonotypes. Specimen: blood. Receptors were obtained from a female donor with T-cell acute lymphoblastic leukemia.

This clonotype was seen more than once but under ten times. The chain has TRBV5-4 and TRBJ1-1, with D possibly being TRBD1 (5 bases). This CDR3 has 12 amino acids. Trimming pared 10 bases from V and 11 bases from J, leaving 21 bases between. CDR1 is SGHNT, CDR2 YYREEE, per germline (reference sequence). CDR3 loop: CAATDPGTGAFF. CDR3 coding DNA: TGTGCCGCGACCGACCCCGGGACGGGGGCTTTCTTT.

By frequency in the sample, this clonotype is medium-sized (0.01 to 0.1%). The V and J genes are TRBV20-1 and TRBJ2-1; D not resolved. Trimming took off 5 bases at V and 7 bases at J, with 21 bases between the two ends. Germline V gene sequence: CDR1 DFQATT, CDR2 SNEGSKA (reference sequence). There are 15 residues in the CDR3. CDR3 sequence (DNA): TGCAGTGCTTCCTCGGACCCCAACGGGTGGAATGAGCAGTTCTTC. This gives the protein CSASSDPNGWNEQFF.

The chain recombines TRBV5-1 with TRBJ1-1, with no clear D. V lost 3 bases and J lost 4, with 10 bases in between. CDR3 length: 13 residues. Germline CDR1 is SGHRS and CDR2 is YFSETQ. CDR3 bases: TGCGCCAGCAGCTCGTCTGTTACCACTGAAGCTTTCTTT. Translation gives CASSSSVTTEAFF.

This clonotype turned up a few times. The chain joins TRBV12-3 or TRBV12-4 to TRBJ1-4; D perhaps matches TRBD1 (5 bases). With 3 bases removed from V and 5 bases from J, the gap between germline ends came to 10 bases. CDR3 length equals 14 residues. CDR3 sequence reads: CASSFAGGNEKLFF. CDR3 sequence (DNA): TGTGCCAGCAGTTTTGCGGGGGGGAATGAAAAACTGTTTTTT.

The chain employs TRBV12-3 or TRBV12-4 and TRBJ1-1; possible D gene TRBD1, 5 bases. V was shortened by 8 bases and J by 3 bases, with 16 bases between the two germline ends. This CDR3 region has 14 residues. Here the CDR3 DNA reads TGTGCCAGCGGCTCCCCGGGGGGGGACACTGAAGCTTTCTTT. Its protein product is CASGSPGGDTEAFF.

This clonotype appeared a few times. V gene TRBV6-1 combines with J gene TRBJ1-4, with 7 bases matching TRBD1. With 6 bases clipped from V and 1 base from J, the junction kept 5 bases outside the gene matches. This CDR3 spans 15 amino acids. Germline V gene data show CDR1 as MNHNS and CDR2 as SASEGT. CDR3 amino acids: CASSGTVETNEKLFF. CDR3 coding DNA: TGTGCCAGCAGCGGGACAGTCGAAACTAATGAAAAACTGTTTTTT.